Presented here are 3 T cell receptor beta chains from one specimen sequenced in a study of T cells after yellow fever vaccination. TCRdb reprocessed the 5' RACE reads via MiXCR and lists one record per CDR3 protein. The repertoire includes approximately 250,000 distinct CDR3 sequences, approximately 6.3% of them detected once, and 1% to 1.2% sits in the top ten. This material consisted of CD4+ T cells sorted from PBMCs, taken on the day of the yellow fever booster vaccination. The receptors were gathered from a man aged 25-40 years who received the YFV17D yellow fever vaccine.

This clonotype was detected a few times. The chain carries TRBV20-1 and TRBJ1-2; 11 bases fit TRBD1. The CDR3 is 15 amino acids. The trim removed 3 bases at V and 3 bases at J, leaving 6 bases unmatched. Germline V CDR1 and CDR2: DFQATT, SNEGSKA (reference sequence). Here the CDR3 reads CSASKGQGADYGYTF. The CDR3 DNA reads TGCAGTGCTAGTAAAGGACAGGGGGCGGACTATGGCTACACCTTC.

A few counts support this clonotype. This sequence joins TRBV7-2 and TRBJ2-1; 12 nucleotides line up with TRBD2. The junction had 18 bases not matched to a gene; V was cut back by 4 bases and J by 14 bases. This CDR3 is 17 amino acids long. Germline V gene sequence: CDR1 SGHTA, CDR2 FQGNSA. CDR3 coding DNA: TGTGCCAGCAGCTCCTTCTTGCTGACTAGCGGGAGCGCAGAAGAGTTCTTC. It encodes CASSSFLLTSGSAEEFF.

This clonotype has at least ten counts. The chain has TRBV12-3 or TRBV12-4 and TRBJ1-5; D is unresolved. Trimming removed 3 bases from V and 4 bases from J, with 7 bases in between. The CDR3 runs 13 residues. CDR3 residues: CASSFTENQPQHF. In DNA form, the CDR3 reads TGTGCCAGCAGTTTTACGGAAAATCAGCCCCAGCATTTT.